These 20 T cell receptor beta chains were sequenced from one sample in a study of T cells after yellow fever vaccination. TCRdb analysed the 5' RACE reads with MiXCR anew, one entry per CDR3 protein. The repertoire consists of 230,000 or so distinct CDR3 sequences, with approximately 3.5% occurring once and the leading ten covering around a fifth. The input for sequencing was PBMCs, taken 15 days after the yellow fever booster vaccination. These receptors all come from a man in his late teens or twenties who received the YFV17D yellow fever vaccine.

This clonotype was observed many times. V and J are TRBV20-1 and TRBJ1-2, with D perhaps matching TRBD1 (6 bases). Trimming stripped 6 bases from V and 8 bases from J, with 16 bases between. CDR3 length: 12 amino acids. Germline V CDR1 and CDR2: DFQATT, SNEGSKA (reference sequence). Here the CDR3 reads CSATMGQRGYTF. As DNA, the CDR3 is TGCAGTGCCACTATGGGACAACGCGGCTACACCTTC.

This clonotype was found many times. The chain couples TRBV9 to TRBJ2-3; 10 bases fit TRBD2. This CDR3 comprises 15 residues. With 4 bases clipped from V and 4 bases from J, the junction kept 6 bases outside the gene matches. CDR1 and CDR2 (germline): SGDLS, YYNGEE. This chain's CDR3 is CASSSASGGADTQYF. In nucleotides, the CDR3 is TGTGCCAGCAGCTCGGCTAGCGGGGGTGCAGATACGCAGTATTTT.

This clonotype was detected ten times or more. The chain combines TRBV7-2 with TRBJ2-2; TRBD1 matches at 8 bases. Per the germline V gene, CDR1 is SGHTA and CDR2 is FQGNSA. V was pared by 2 bases and J by 1 base, with 3 bases of the junction left unmatched. This CDR3 comprises 16 residues. The CDR3 region is CASSLFGTGNTGELFF. The CDR3 DNA follows: TGTGCCAGCAGCTTATTCGGGACAGGGAACACCGGGGAGCTGTTTTTT.

This clonotype showed up just a few times. The chain couples TRBV27 to TRBJ1-1; no clear D. The CDR3 loop spans 14 amino acids. The ends were cut back, 8 bases at V and 1 base at J, with 14 bases in the middle. CDR1 is MNHEY and CDR2 is SMNVEV in the germline V gene (reference sequence). CDR3 nucleotides: TGTGCCAGCGGACCCGGCTGGACGAACACTGAAGCTTTCTTT. Encoded protein: CASGPGWTNTEAFF.

This clonotype was counted many times. This chain connects TRBV4-2 to TRBJ2-3, with D unclear. V lost 1 base, J lost 1 base, and 21 bases lay in between. CDR3 length: 19 residues. CDR1 LGHNA and CDR2 YNFKEQ come from the germline V gene. The CDR3 nucleotides read TGTGCCAGCAGCCAAGGATTGGCCCAGGCAGCCCCTGGCACAGATACGCAGTATTTT. It encodes CASSQGLAQAAPGTDTQYF.

At least ten counts were recorded for this clonotype. The chain joins TRBV12-3 or TRBV12-4 to TRBJ2-7; 9 bases line up with TRBD1. CDR3 length equals 12 residues. J gave up 6 bases and V 8 bases, and 5 bases lay outside the gene matches. The CDR3 loop reads CASDRGDGEQYF. In DNA form, the CDR3 reads TGTGCCAGCGACAGGGGGGACGGCGAGCAGTACTTC.

This clonotype was counted at least ten times. J is TRBJ1-3 and V is TRBV3-1; D ambiguous. This CDR3 comprises 13 residues. CDR1 is LGHDT, CDR2 YNNKEL, per germline (reference sequence). The V end was cut by 2 bases, the J end by 4 bases, with 6 bases between. As DNA, the CDR3 is TGTGCCAGCAGCCAACTCGTCGGAAACACCATATATTTT. This codes for CASSQLVGNTIYF.

This clonotype showed up many times. The chain is built from TRBV20-1 and TRBJ2-2; D gene ambiguous. This CDR3 is built from 11 residues. With 4 bases removed from V and 5 bases from J, the gap between germline ends came to 5 bases. Germline V gene data show CDR1 as DFQATT and CDR2 as SNEGSKA (reference sequence). As DNA, the CDR3 is TGCAGTGCTATAAGAACCGGGGAGCTGTTTTTT. Encoded protein: CSAIRTGELFF.

There are many counts of this clonotype. V gene TRBV7-2 combines with J gene TRBJ1-5; perhaps TRBD1 as D (5 bases). Trimming pared 6 bases from V and 7 bases from J, leaving 13 bases between. The germline gives CDR1 SGHTA, CDR2 FQGNSA. CDR3 length equals 13 residues. This CDR3 reads CASSDRVGQPQHF. The CDR3 DNA is TGTGCCAGCAGTGACAGAGTTGGGCAGCCCCAGCATTTT.

In this sample, this clonotype turned up many times. The chain couples TRBV7-9 to TRBJ1-2; 7 positions match TRBD1. The germline gives CDR1 SEHNR, CDR2 FQNEAQ (reference sequence). The length of the CDR3 is 16 residues. Trimming took 4 bases from V and 1 from J; bases not matched to a gene: 9. The CDR3 DNA reads TGTGCCAGCAGCTCAAACCGGGACAGTTTTAACTATGGCTACACCTTC. It codes for CASSSNRDSFNYGYTF.

This clonotype showed up just a few times. The chain has TRBV7-2 and TRBJ2-1, with D tentatively TRBD2 (5 bases). This CDR3 contains 15 residues. V lost 5 bases and J lost 6, with 17 bases in between. Germline V lookup: CDR1 SGHTA, CDR2 FQGNSA. CDR3 DNA: TGTGCCAGCAGCCGCCGCGTACTAGGTCCCAATGAGCAGTTCTTC. Translating it yields CASSRRVLGPNEQFF.

This chain uses TRBV11-3 with TRBJ2-3; D might be TRBD1 (6 bases). This CDR3 is 14 amino acids long. Germline assignment: CDR1 SGHNT and CDR2 YENEEA. Trimming removed 4 bases from V and 6 bases from J, with 14 bases in between. CDR3 in DNA: TGTGCCAGCAGCTCCCTTGGGGGCGCGGATACGCAGTATTTT. This encodes CASSSLGGADTQYF.

This clonotype was found many times. The chain carries TRBV11-2 and TRBJ2-7; D gene uncertain. This CDR3 is 12 amino acids long. Germline V gene data show CDR1 as SGHAT and CDR2 as FQNNGV. V lost 5 bases and J lost 5, with 10 bases in between. As DNA, the CDR3 is TGTGCCAGCAGCCCGTCTGGCGACGAGCAGTACGTC. Encoded protein: CASSPSGDEQYV.

This clonotype occurred many times. The chain joins TRBV28 to TRBJ2-2, with TRBD1 matching 7 bases. The V and J ends lost 5 bases and 2 bases, in that order; junction bases with no gene match: 8. This CDR3 contains 16 residues. The germline V gene encodes CDR1 MDHEN and CDR2 SYDVKM. CDR3 in DNA: TGTGCCAGCAGTCGACCGGGACAGATAAACACCGGGGAGCTGTTTTTT. Amino acids: CASSRPGQINTGELFF.

The table lists this clonotype with many counts. J is TRBJ2-3 and V is TRBV7-3, with TRBD2 matching 11 bases. This CDR3 is 15 amino acids long. Germline V gene data show CDR1 as SGHTA and CDR2 as FQGTGA. Trimming at V came to 5 bases and at J to 6 bases, leaving 7 bases not matched to a gene. The CDR3 sequence: CASSTTSGGRDTQYF. The CDR3 region has the DNA TGTGCCAGCAGCACCACTAGCGGGGGCAGGGATACGCAGTATTTT.

A few counts support this clonotype. The rearrangement links TRBV4-3 to TRBJ1-1; D not certain. There are 16 residues in the CDR3. Germline CDR1 LGHNA, CDR2 YSLEER. The V end lost 1 base, the J end lost 2 bases, and 14 bases lay between the germline ends. Here the CDR3 reads CASSQGPAGGNTEAFF. As DNA, the CDR3 is TGCGCCAGCAGCCAAGGCCCGGCGGGAGGAAACACTGAAGCTTTCTTT.

This clonotype was counted many times. V gene TRBV4-1 combines with J gene TRBJ2-5; D call uncertain. Germline CDR1 MGHRA, CDR2 YSYEKL. Trimming shortened V by 1 base and J by 4 bases, and 13 bases separated the two germline ends. The CDR3 runs to 15 residues. The CDR3 nucleotides read TGCGCCAGCAGCCAAGCGCCCGGCCTCGGAGAGACCCAGTACTTC. Its translation: CASSQAPGLGETQYF.

In its sample, this clonotype was seen many times. The chain employs TRBV5-1 and TRBJ1-1; D unresolved. Per the germline V gene, CDR1 is SGHRS and CDR2 is YFSETQ. The CDR3 spans 17 residues. V lost 5 bases and J 0 bases, leaving 20 bases between the germline ends. The CDR3 coding sequence is TGCGCCAGCAGTGGCGCCGGTACTGCCCGGCTGAACACTGAAGCTTTCTTT. Its protein product is CASSGAGTARLNTEAFF.

This clonotype was seen ten or more times. The chain employs TRBV7-9 and TRBJ2-1; D unresolved. V was shortened by 5 bases and J by 7 bases, with 9 bases between the two germline ends. CDR1 and CDR2 from the germline V gene are SEHNR and FQNEAQ (reference sequence). The CDR3 has 12 residues. The CDR3 DNA sequence: TGTGCCAGCAGCCGCCCGGGTAATGAGCAGTTCTTC. Amino acid sequence: CASSRPGNEQFF.

This clonotype came up many times. The chain has TRBV5-4 and TRBJ1-2; 11 nucleotides align to TRBD1. CDR1 and CDR2 (germline): SGHNT, YYREEE (reference sequence). The CDR3 is made up of 13 amino acids. Losses at the gene ends were 7 bases for V and 4 bases for J; bases not matched to a gene: 3. The CDR3 sequence is CASADRGLYGYTF. The CDR3 DNA reads TGTGCCAGCGCGGACAGGGGGCTCTATGGCTACACCTTC.